Shown below are 10 T cell receptor beta chains from a single sample sequenced in a study of blood T cell repertoires in COVID-19. Using immunoSEQ multiplex PCR, the repertoire was profiled, and TCRdb retains in-frame clones only, with some absent. Of 300,000 to 400,000 clones in the sample, 88% were seen once. Sequencing used peripheral blood. The receptors were sampled from a woman aged 45-65 years with active or convalescent COVID-19.

This rearrangement joins TRBV7-3 to TRBJ2-2; 7 bases are shared with TRBD1. This CDR3 has 15 amino acids. Germline loops: CDR1 SGHTA, CDR2 FQGTGA. Trimming took 2 bases from V and 5 from J; bases not matched to a gene: 5. For the CDR3, the DNA is TGTGCCAGCAGCTTATGGCCCAGGGGGACCGGGGAGCTGTTTTTT. Protein sequence: CASSLWPRGTGELFF.

This clone has just one count. J is TRBJ1-5 and V is TRBV4-2; D not resolved. The CDR3 sequence is 15 residues long. Germline values: CDR1 LGHNA, CDR2 YNFKEQ. V was clipped by 0 bases and J by 3 bases, with 9 bases between them. The DNA of the CDR3 is TGTGCCAGCAGCCAAGATCGCCGGTTCAATCAGCCCCAGCATTTT. Protein: CASSQDRRFNQPQHF.

V usage is TRBV7-8 and J usage is TRBJ1-1; tentative D call: TRBD1 (6 bases). Germline V gene lookup returns CDR1 SGHVS and CDR2 FQNEAQ. The V end lost 0 bases, the J end lost 1 base, and 15 bases lay between the germline ends. This CDR3 is 17 amino acids long. CDR3 coding DNA: TGTGCCAGCAGCTTAGCGCGAGGAGGACAGAGGAACACTGAAGCTTTCTTT. Its protein is CASSLARGGQRNTEAFF.

The gene calls are TRBV28 and TRBJ2-7, with 10 bases aligning to TRBD2. This CDR3 comprises 17 residues. The germline CDR1 and CDR2 sequences are MDHEN and SYDVKM. The V and J ends lost 5 bases and 6 bases, in that order; junction bases with no gene match: 16. The CDR3 DNA reads TGTGCCAGCAGTCTCTCTAGCGGGAGCTCGTACCGGTCCGAGCAGTACTTC. Residues: CASSLSSGSSYRSEQYF.

The chain recombines TRBV19 with TRBJ2-3, with D tentatively TRBD2 (6 bases). The CDR3 spans 12 residues. From germline, CDR1 is LNHDA and CDR2 SQIVND (reference sequence). Between the trimmed V and J ends, which lost 0 bases and 8 bases, there was a span of 6 bases. CDR3 nucleotide sequence: TGTGCCAGTAGTATAGATAGCGGTACGCAGTATTTT. This translates into CASSIDSGTQYF.

The rearrangement links TRBV4-1 to TRBJ2-1; D might be TRBD2 (6 bases). The germline V and J ends were trimmed by 1 base and 3 bases, with 10 bases remaining between them. CDR1 is MGHRA and CDR2 is YSYEKL in the germline V gene. This CDR3 is 15 amino acids long. In DNA, the CDR3 is TGCGCCAGCAGCCAAGCCCGGGACTTCTACAATGAGCAGTTCTTC. This gives the protein CASSQARDFYNEQFF.

The chain uses TRBV7-8 and TRBJ2-2, with 9 bases fitting TRBD2. Germline V gives CDR1 SGHVS, CDR2 FQNEAQ. V dropped 5 bases and J dropped 6; count of bases not matched to a gene: 10. This CDR3 is 16 amino acids long. Written as DNA, the CDR3 is TGTGCCAGCAGCCCTAGGGGCGGGGGGGCCCCCGGGGAGCTGTTTTTT. This sequence encodes CASSPRGGGAPGELFF.

CDR3 loop: CASSYNVAIRAYEQYF. In nucleotides, the CDR3 is TGTGCCAGCAGTTACAATGTCGCCATCCGGGCCTACGAGCAGTACTTC. The chain carries TRBV6-2 or TRBV6-3 and TRBJ2-7; D not resolved. Trimming removed 2 bases at V and 2 bases at J, with 16 bases between. The germline V gene has CDR1 MNHEY and CDR2 SVGEGT. The CDR3 covers 16 residues.

The chain joins TRBV5-4 to TRBJ2-5; 10 nucleotides line up with TRBD2. The CDR3 sequence is 16 residues long. CDR1 is SGHNT and CDR2 is YYREEE in the germline V gene (reference sequence). Unmatched junction bases numbered 4, after V lost 0 bases and J lost 2 bases. The CDR3 nucleotides are TGTGCCAGCAGCTTGGTACAGCGGGAGGGTCAAGAGACCCAGTACTTC. Residues: CASSLVQREGQETQYF.

The CDR3 nucleotides read TGTGCTAGTGGCCAAGGACCCTGGGGCTTTCAAGAGACCCAGTACTTC. Its translation is CASGQGPWGFQETQYF. The chain links TRBV12-5 to TRBJ2-5, with D perhaps TRBD1 (5 bases). Germline V gives CDR1 LGHNT, CDR2 FRNRAP. The germline V and J ends were trimmed by 6 bases and 2 bases, with 19 bases remaining between them. This CDR3 has 16 amino acids.